These T cell receptor beta chains were read from a single sample in a study of T cell responses to AZD1222 COVID-19 vaccine. Sequencing was performed with immunoSEQ multiplex PCR; in TCRdb, only in-frame clones are kept and a portion is missing. The sample lists some 130,000 clones; 75% to 90% were seen once. The sequencing used peripheral blood, collected on day 0 of AZD1222 vaccination. Receptors originate from an adult in good health. The conserved cysteine and the conserved F or W are not part of the CDR3 here. Fields, in order: V gene, J gene, CDR3 protein.

v_call: TRBV14; j_call: TRBJ2-7; cdr3_aa: ASSQETSLPYEQY
v_call: TRBV5-6; j_call: TRBJ1-1; cdr3_aa: ASSLVRSPSEAF
v_call: TRBV9; j_call: TRBJ2-1; cdr3_aa: ASSPPSGVGYNEQF
v_call: TRBV5-6; j_call: TRBJ2-7; cdr3_aa: ASSSRGQGVEEQY
v_call: TRBV5-1; j_call: TRBJ1-4; cdr3_aa: ASSSQGPTNEKLF
v_call: TRBV30; j_call: TRBJ2-3; cdr3_aa: AWVDRKGTDTQY
v_call: TRBV30; j_call: TRBJ1-2; cdr3_aa: AWSVGGQRTNYGYT
v_call: TRBV2; j_call: TRBJ2-3; cdr3_aa: ASSSTDRTPDTQY
v_call: TRBV18; j_call: TRBJ1-1; cdr3_aa: ASSLLDRGPAEAF
v_call: TRBV7-9; j_call: TRBJ1-2; cdr3_aa: ASSFTTGSYYGYT
v_call: TRBV10-3; j_call: TRBJ1-2; cdr3_aa: ATRTGGNYGYT
v_call: TRBV12-5; j_call: TRBJ1-4; cdr3_aa: ASGSGTVATNEKLF